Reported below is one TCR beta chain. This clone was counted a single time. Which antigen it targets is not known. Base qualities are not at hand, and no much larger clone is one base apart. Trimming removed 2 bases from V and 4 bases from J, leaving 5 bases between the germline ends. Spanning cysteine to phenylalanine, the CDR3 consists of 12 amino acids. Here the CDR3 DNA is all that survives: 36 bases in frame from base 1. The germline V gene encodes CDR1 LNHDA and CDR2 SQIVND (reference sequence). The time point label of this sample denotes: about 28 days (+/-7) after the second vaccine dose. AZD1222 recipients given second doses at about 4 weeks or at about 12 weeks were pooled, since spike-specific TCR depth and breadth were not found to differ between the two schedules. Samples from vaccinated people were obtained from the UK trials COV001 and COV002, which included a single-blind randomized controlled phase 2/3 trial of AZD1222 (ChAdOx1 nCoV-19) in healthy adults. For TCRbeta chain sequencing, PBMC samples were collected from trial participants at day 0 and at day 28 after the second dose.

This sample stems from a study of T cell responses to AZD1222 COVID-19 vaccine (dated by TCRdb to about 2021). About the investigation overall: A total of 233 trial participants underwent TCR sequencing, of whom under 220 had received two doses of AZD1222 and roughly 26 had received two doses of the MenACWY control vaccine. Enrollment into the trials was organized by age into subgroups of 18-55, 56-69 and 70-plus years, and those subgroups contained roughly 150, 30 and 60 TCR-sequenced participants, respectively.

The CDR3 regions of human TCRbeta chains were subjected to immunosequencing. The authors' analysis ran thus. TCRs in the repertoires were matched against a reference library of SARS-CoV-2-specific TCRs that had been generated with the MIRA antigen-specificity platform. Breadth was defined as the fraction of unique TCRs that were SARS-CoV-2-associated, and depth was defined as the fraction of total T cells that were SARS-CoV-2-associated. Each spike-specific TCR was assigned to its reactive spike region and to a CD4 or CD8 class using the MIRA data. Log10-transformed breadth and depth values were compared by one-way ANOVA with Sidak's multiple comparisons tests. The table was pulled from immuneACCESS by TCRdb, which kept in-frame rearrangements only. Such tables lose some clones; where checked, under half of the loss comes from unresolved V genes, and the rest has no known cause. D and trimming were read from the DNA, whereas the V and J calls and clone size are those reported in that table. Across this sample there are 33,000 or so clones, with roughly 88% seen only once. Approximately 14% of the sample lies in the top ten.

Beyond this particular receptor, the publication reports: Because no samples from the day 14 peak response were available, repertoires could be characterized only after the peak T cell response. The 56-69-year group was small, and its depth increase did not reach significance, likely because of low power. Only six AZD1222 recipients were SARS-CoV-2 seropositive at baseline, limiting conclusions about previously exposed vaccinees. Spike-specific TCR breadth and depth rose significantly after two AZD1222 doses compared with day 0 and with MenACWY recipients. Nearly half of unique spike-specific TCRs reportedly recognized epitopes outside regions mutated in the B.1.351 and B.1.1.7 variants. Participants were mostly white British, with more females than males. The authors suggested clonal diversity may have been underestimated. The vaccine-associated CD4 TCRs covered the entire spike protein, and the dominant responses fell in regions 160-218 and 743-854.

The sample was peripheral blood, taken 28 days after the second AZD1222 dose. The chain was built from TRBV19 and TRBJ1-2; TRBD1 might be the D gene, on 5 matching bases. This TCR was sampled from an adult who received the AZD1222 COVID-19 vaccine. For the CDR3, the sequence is CASSITGYGYTF. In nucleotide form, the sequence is TGTGCCAGTAGTATAACAGGCTATGGCTACACCTTC.